The 10 T cell receptor beta chains below were found in one sample sequenced in a study of cytotoxic CD8 clonotypes in ibrutinib-treated CLL. The data were produced by immunoSEQ multiplex PCR, yet TCRdb's version contains in-frame clones alone and is incomplete. The data hold 50,000 or so clones, with 57% observed a single time. The input for sequencing was PBMCs, taken after 24 months of ibrutinib treatment. These receptors all come from a human donor with chronic lymphocytic leukemia.

The chain joins TRBV19 to TRBJ2-1; D perhaps matches TRBD2 (6 bases). The CDR3 has 15 residues. Trimming cost V 7 bases and J 14 bases, with 27 bases left between them. Per germline, CDR1 LNHDA and CDR2 SQIVND (reference sequence). The CDR3 nucleotides read TGTGCCAGTACCCCCCAACCAGACTCTAGCGCTCTAAAGTTCTTC. It specifies CASTPQPDSSALKFF.

In this sample, this clone turned up many times. The chain has TRBV7-6 and TRBJ1-4; D is perhaps TRBD1 (5 bases). CDR3 size: 15 residues. Between the trimmed V and J ends, which lost 1 base and 8 bases, there was a span of 14 bases. Germline V CDR1 and CDR2: SGHVS, FNYEAQ. In DNA, the CDR3 is TGTGCCAGCAGCTTAGGATGGGACGCTGGGGAAAAACTGTTTTTT. Its protein is CASSLGWDAGEKLFF.

Only one count was recorded for this clone. The CDR3 region has the DNA TGTGCCAGCTCCACCTATAATGAAAAACTGTTTTTT. This translates into CASSTYNEKLFF. The gene calls are TRBV27 and TRBJ1-4; D is undetermined. CDR3 size: 12 residues. Germline V gene data show CDR1 as MNHEY and CDR2 as SMNVEV (reference sequence). Between the trimmed V and J ends, which lost 8 bases and 4 bases, there was a span of 8 bases.

Within the sample, this clone is medium-sized (0.01 to 0.1%). The chain is built from TRBV29-1 and TRBJ1-1; D perhaps matches TRBD1 (5 bases). The CDR3 length is 10 residues. Looked up from germline, CDR1 is SQVTM and CDR2 is ANQGSEA. V was shortened by 6 bases and J by 6 bases, with 8 bases between the two germline ends. CDR3 residues: CSVRGAEAFF. CDR3 DNA sequence: TGCAGCGTCCGGGGGGCTGAAGCTTTCTTT.

This chain uses TRBV6-6 with TRBJ1-1; D is perhaps TRBD1 (6 bases). The CDR3 totals 15 residues. Per the germline V gene, CDR1 is MNHNY and CDR2 is SVGAGI (reference sequence). V dropped 7 bases and J dropped 4 bases, with 19 bases sitting between them. CDR3 sequence reads: CASIHAGEGGTEAFF. The CDR3 coding sequence is TGTGCCAGCATCCACGCGGGTGAGGGGGGCACTGAAGCTTTCTTT.

The chain links TRBV5-1 to TRBJ1-2; D is undetermined. The germline gives CDR1 SGHRS, CDR2 YFSETQ. Trimming left V 0 bases short and J 14 bases short, with 23 bases between. This CDR3 region has 15 residues. The CDR3 DNA sequence: TGCGCCAGCAGCTTGGTAGGCGATTACGGAGAAGCGGGTACCTTC. Its protein is CASSLVGDYGEAGTF. Complete variable domain (other parts from reference TRBV5-1 and TRBJ1-2): KAGVTQTPRYLIKTRGQQVTLSCSPISGHRSVSWYQQTPGQGLQFLFEYFSETQRNKGNFPGRFSGRQFSNSRSEMNVSTLELGDSALYLCASSLVGDYGEAGTFGSGTRLTVV.

The rearrangement links TRBV6-5 to TRBJ2-1; D gene uncertain. The germline V gene has CDR1 MNHEY and CDR2 SVGAGI. V was shortened by 7 bases and J by 0 bases, with 13 bases between the two germline ends. The CDR3 loop spans 15 amino acids. The CDR3 protein is CASTPTASSYNEQFF. The DNA of the CDR3 is TGTGCCAGCACTCCCACTGCGAGCTCCTACAATGAGCAGTTCTTC.

The table lists this clone with a few counts. The chain has TRBV13 and TRBJ2-1, with 8 bases fitting TRBD2. Trimming at V came to 1 base and at J to 4 bases, leaving 0 bases not matched to a gene. CDR3 size: 14 residues. The germline CDR1 and CDR2 sequences are PRHDT and FYEKMQ (reference sequence). CDR3 bases: TGTGCCAGCAGCTTAGCGGGGGGGTACAATGAGCAGTTCTTC. This gives the protein CASSLAGGYNEQFF.

The chain has TRBV19 and TRBJ1-2; TRBD1 is a possible D gene (5 bases). Trimming took 4 bases from V and 4 from J, leaving 16 bases between them. This CDR3 is built from 15 residues. The V gene's germline CDR1 is LNHDA and CDR2 SQIVND (reference sequence). The CDR3 spells CASSTLTGRAYGYTF. In DNA, the CDR3 is TGTGCCAGTAGTACCTTGACGGGGCGCGCCTATGGCTACACCTTC. Based on the CDR3 plus reference TRBV19 and TRBJ1-2, the full variable domain is DGGITQSPKYLFRKEGQNVTLSCEQNLNHDAMYWYRQDPGQGLRLIYYSQIVNDFQKGDIAEGYSVSREKKESFPLTVTSAQKNPTAFYLCASSTLTGRAYGYTFGSGTRLTVV.

This chain connects TRBV6-1 to TRBJ1-1; D remains unclear. Deletions cut 8 bases from V and 1 base from J, with 14 bases between. Germline V gene lookup returns CDR1 MNHNS and CDR2 SASEGT. CDR3 size: 14 residues. The CDR3 loop is CASCNTQSNTEAFF. The CDR3 nucleotides read TGTGCCAGCTGTAACACCCAATCGAACACTGAAGCTTTCTTT.